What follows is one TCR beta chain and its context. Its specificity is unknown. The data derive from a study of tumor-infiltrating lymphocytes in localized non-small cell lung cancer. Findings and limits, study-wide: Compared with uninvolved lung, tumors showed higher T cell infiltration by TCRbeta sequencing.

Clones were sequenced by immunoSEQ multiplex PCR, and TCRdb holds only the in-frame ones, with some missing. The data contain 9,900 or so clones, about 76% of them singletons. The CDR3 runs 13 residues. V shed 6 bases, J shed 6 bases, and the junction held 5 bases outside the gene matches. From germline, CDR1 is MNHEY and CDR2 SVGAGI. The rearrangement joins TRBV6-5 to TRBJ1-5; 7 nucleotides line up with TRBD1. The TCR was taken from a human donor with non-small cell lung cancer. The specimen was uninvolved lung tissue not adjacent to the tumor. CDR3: CASSRTGAQPQHF. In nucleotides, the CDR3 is TGTGCCAGCAGCCGAACAGGGGCTCAGCCCCAGCATTTT.